One sample yielded the 25 T cell receptor beta chains listed below, sequenced in a study of T cells in Graves' hyperthyroidism and ophthalmopathy. There were TCR beta CDR3 regions amplified from RNA transcripts. HTBI primers drove first-round RT-PCR of the TCR CDR3. TCRdb used MiXCR to reprocess the multiplex PCR reads, holding one entry per CDR3 protein. The sample gives approximately 410,000 distinct CDR3 sequences, roughly an eighth of which show up once; around 5.3% is in the top ten. The sample consisted of blood. These receptors originate from a woman under 30 with Graves' hyperthyroidism.

The chain links TRBV6-2 or TRBV6-3 to TRBJ1-5; D call uncertain. The CDR3 sequence is 15 residues long. Trimming took off 6 bases at V and 4 bases at J, with 16 bases between the two ends. Germline assignment: CDR1 MNHEY and CDR2 SVGEGT. CDR3 amino acids: CASRKMDYVNQPQHF. The CDR3 coding sequence is TGTGCCAGCAGGAAGATGGATTACGTTAATCAGCCCCAGCATTTT.

This clonotype was found a few times. In DNA, the CDR3 is TGCAGTGCTAGCGGGCAGGAGATGTATAGCAATCAGCCCCAGCATTTT. Its translation: CSASGQEMYSNQPQHF. The rearrangement links TRBV20-1 to TRBJ1-5; D uncertain. The CDR3 length is 16 residues. CDR1 is DFQATT and CDR2 is SNEGSKA in the germline V gene (reference sequence). With 3 bases removed from V and 0 bases from J, the gap between germline ends came to 15 bases.

This sequence joins TRBV6-5 and TRBJ2-3; D is uncertain. CDR1 and CDR2 (germline): MNHEY, SVGAGI. The CDR3 has 14 amino acids. V lost 0 bases and J lost 5, with 9 bases in between. The CDR3 nucleotides read TGTGCCAGCAGTTACTCAATTACTGGAGATACGCAGTATTTT. Residues: CASSYSITGDTQYF.

This clonotype was counted ten times or more. V usage is TRBV6-5 and J usage is TRBJ2-7; D call uncertain. In germline, CDR1 is MNHEY, CDR2 SVGAGI. The CDR3 extends over 13 amino acids. Deletions cut 0 bases from V and 5 bases from J, with 8 bases between. This CDR3 is CASSYSARDEQYF. The CDR3 DNA reads TGTGCCAGCAGTTACTCGGCCCGAGACGAGCAGTACTTC.

This clonotype was counted at least ten times. The chain employs TRBV6-2 or TRBV6-3 and TRBJ1-2; 12 nucleotides align to TRBD1. The CDR3 is 17 amino acids. With 2 bases clipped from V and 2 bases from J, the junction kept 6 bases outside the gene matches. Germline assignment: CDR1 MNHEY and CDR2 SVGEGT. The CDR3 reads CASSYLPGQGANYGYTF. The CDR3 DNA reads TGTGCCAGCAGTTACCTCCCGGGACAGGGGGCAAACTATGGCTACACCTTC.

This clonotype was seen ten or more times. V and J are TRBV6-1 and TRBJ2-7, with D perhaps matching TRBD2 (5 bases). The germline V gene has CDR1 MNHNS and CDR2 SASEGT. V lost 8 bases and J 6 bases, leaving 20 bases between the germline ends. The CDR3 has 14 residues. CDR3 DNA sequence: TGTGCCAGCTTCCCCCATGGAGGAGGAGGCGAGCAGTACTTC. This translates into CASFPHGGGGEQYF.

This clonotype has only a few counts. The V call is TRBV12-3 or TRBV12-4, the J call TRBJ2-2, with D unclear. V lost 5 bases and J 2 bases, leaving 9 bases between the germline ends. The CDR3 sequence is 14 residues long. The chain's CDR3 is CASSPAANTGELFF. CDR3 DNA sequence: TGTGCCAGCAGTCCAGCAGCTAACACCGGGGAGCTGTTTTTT.

The chain uses TRBV20-1 and TRBJ2-2; TRBD1 matches 11 bases. The ends lost 1 base at V and 4 bases at J; junction bases unmatched: 17. The length of the CDR3 is 20 residues. CDR1 and CDR2 (germline): DFQATT, SNEGSKA (reference sequence). As DNA, the CDR3 is TGCAGTGCTAGAGGGCTGGGATGGACAGGGGGCAAAGAATTCACCGGGGAGCTGTTTTTT. Translated: CSARGLGWTGGKEFTGELFF.

This clonotype was found many times. The rearrangement uses TRBV28 and TRBJ1-3; TRBD1 aligns across 8 bases. The CDR3 length is 15 residues. The germline gives CDR1 MDHEN, CDR2 SYDVKM. Losses at the gene ends were 8 bases for V and 4 bases for J; bases not matched to a gene: 10. The CDR3 nucleotides are TGTGCCAGCTTAAGACAGACAGGGGCGGGAAACACCATATATTTT. Protein product: CASLRQTGAGNTIYF. The variable domain in full, with the rest retrieved from reference TRBV28 and TRBJ1-3, is DVKVTQSSRYLVKRTGEKVFLECVQDMDHENMFWYRQDPGLGLRLIYFSYDVKMKEKGDIPEGYSVSREKKERFSLILESASTNQTSMYLCASLRQTGAGNTIYFGEGSWLTVV.

This clonotype has a count of ten or more. The chain links TRBV5-4 to TRBJ2-1; perhaps TRBD2 as D (6 bases). Looked up from germline, CDR1 is SGHNT and CDR2 is YYREEE (reference sequence). Deletions cut 3 bases from V and 0 bases from J, with 10 bases between. The CDR3 contains 15 residues. The CDR3 region has the DNA TGTGCCAGCAGCTCTGTAGCGGACTCCTACAATGAGCAGTTCTTC. Translating it yields CASSSVADSYNEQFF.

The chain joins TRBV6-1 to TRBJ1-5; possible D gene TRBD1, 6 bases. Looked up from germline, CDR1 is MNHNS and CDR2 is SASEGT. This CDR3 has 13 amino acids. V was trimmed by 7 bases and J by 2 bases, leaving 9 bases between them. The CDR3, as DNA: TGTGCCAGCATGGGACACGGCAATCAGCCCCAGCATTTT. Translation: CASMGHGNQPQHF.

The J gene is TRBJ2-7, the V gene TRBV13, with a weak D call TRBD1 (5 bases). Between the trimmed V and J ends, which lost 0 bases and 4 bases, there was a span of 16 bases. The CDR3 contains 16 residues. Germline V gene sequence: CDR1 PRHDT, CDR2 FYEKMQ (reference sequence). The DNA for the CDR3 is TGTGCCAGCAGCTTAGGCCAAGGGGCCAGCAGGTACGAGCAGTACTTC. Amino acids: CASSLGQGASRYEQYF.

This clonotype was detected ten times or more. The chain couples TRBV30 to TRBJ2-7; D not certain. The germline CDR1 and CDR2 sequences are GTSNPN and SVGIG (reference sequence). Deletions cut 4 bases from V and 0 bases from J, with 13 bases between. This CDR3 region has 14 residues. Here the CDR3 DNA reads TGTGCCTGGAAATCTGGGCCGAGCTCCTACGAGCAGTACTTC. It encodes CAWKSGPSSYEQYF.

Only a few counts were recorded for this clonotype. The chain carries TRBV2 and TRBJ1-2; a weak D match, TRBD1 (5 bases). The V gene lost 6 bases and the J gene lost 5 bases, with 13 bases spanning the gap. The CDR3 runs to 13 residues. CDR1 is SNHLY and CDR2 is FYNNEI in the germline V gene. The CDR3 region is CASRETPGYGYTF. CDR3 DNA: TGTGCCAGCAGGGAAACCCCAGGGTATGGCTACACCTTC.

This clonotype occurred a few times. This chain uses TRBV30 with TRBJ2-2, with TRBD2 matching over 10 bases. The germline gives CDR1 GTSNPN, CDR2 SVGIG (reference sequence). Losses at the gene ends were 1 base for V and 5 bases for J; bases not matched to a gene: 4. This CDR3 region has 15 residues. As DNA, the CDR3 is TGTGCCTGGAGTGCCCTAGCGGGAGATACCGGGGAGCTGTTTTTT. It codes for CAWSALAGDTGELFF.

The rearrangement uses TRBV15 and TRBJ2-7; 9 bases line up with TRBD2. This CDR3 comprises 14 residues. The germline gives CDR1 LNHNV, CDR2 YYDKDF (reference sequence). V lost 1 base and J lost 3; bases outside the gene matches: 1. The CDR3 DNA is TGTGCCACCAGCAGAGGACTAGCGGACTACGAGCAGTACTTC. Its protein is CATSRGLADYEQYF. Combining the CDR3 with reference TRBV15 and TRBJ2-7 gives the whole variable domain DAMVIQNPRYQVTQFGKPVTLSCSQTLNHNVMYWYQQKSSQAPKLLFHYYDKDFNNEADTPDNFQSRRPNTSFCFLDIRSPGLGDTAMYLCATSRGLADYEQYFGPGTRLTVT.

This clonotype was found many times. The chain combines TRBV11-3 with TRBJ2-5; D remains ambiguous. Trimming left V 7 bases short and J 5 bases short, with 2 bases between. Germline loops: CDR1 SGHNT, CDR2 YENEEA. This CDR3 comprises 9 residues. In DNA, the CDR3 is TGTGCCAGCATGGAGACCCAGTACTTC. It translates to CASMETQYF.

In this sample, this clonotype turned up many times. J is TRBJ1-4 and V is TRBV28; tentative D call: TRBD1 (6 bases). CDR3 length: 15 residues. Trimming cost V 4 bases and J 4 bases, with 13 bases left between them. The germline V gene encodes CDR1 MDHEN and CDR2 SYDVKM. CDR3 nucleotide sequence: TGTGCCAGCAGTTCCCAGGGGACCGGTAATGAAAAACTGTTTTTT. Its translation: CASSSQGTGNEKLFF. Based on the CDR3 plus reference TRBV28 and TRBJ1-4, the full variable domain is DVKVTQSSRYLVKRTGEKVFLECVQDMDHENMFWYRQDPGLGLRLIYFSYDVKMKEKGDIPEGYSVSREKKERFSLILESASTNQTSMYLCASSSQGTGNEKLFFGSGTQLSVL.

This clonotype showed up many times. The chain carries TRBV27 and TRBJ1-4; weak D call: TRBD1 (5 bases). V was pared by 5 bases and J by 3 bases, with 19 bases between. The CDR3 runs to 17 residues. Germline CDR1 is MNHEY and CDR2 is SMNVEV (reference sequence). DNA of the CDR3: TGTGCCAGCAGTCAGATCCGCCCAGGGCCGTCTAATGAAAAACTGTTTTTT. Translated: CASSQIRPGPSNEKLFF.

This clonotype was counted many times. The chain is built from TRBV7-2 and TRBJ2-5, with D tentatively TRBD2 (5 bases). V was clipped by 7 bases and J by 2 bases, with 14 bases between them. CDR1 SGHTA and CDR2 FQGNSA come from the germline V gene. The CDR3 has 14 amino acids. The CDR3 sequence is CASKPRALQETQYF. CDR3 coding DNA: TGTGCCAGCAAACCGAGGGCCCTTCAAGAGACCCAGTACTTC.

This chain links TRBV30 with TRBJ1-5; 10 bases are a match to TRBD1. V shed 3 bases and J 2 bases; nucleotides not matched to a gene: 7. The CDR3 sequence is 16 residues long. CDR1 and CDR2 (germline): GTSNPN, SVGIG (reference sequence). The CDR3 region is CAWSPGQGVGNQPQHF. Here the CDR3 DNA reads TGTGCCTGGAGCCCTGGACAGGGGGTGGGCAATCAGCCCCAGCATTTT.

This clonotype was observed a handful of times. This chain connects TRBV19 to TRBJ1-2; D is unclear. There are 14 residues in the CDR3. The germline V gene encodes CDR1 LNHDA and CDR2 SQIVND (reference sequence). Trimming removed 3 bases from V and 3 bases from J, with 11 bases in between. The CDR3 loop reads CASSISSGDYGYTF. CDR3 DNA: TGTGCCAGTAGTATCAGTTCAGGAGACTATGGCTACACCTTC.

This clonotype was recorded at least ten times. V gene TRBV6-2 or TRBV6-3 combines with J gene TRBJ2-2, with TRBD1 matching 7 bases. The CDR3 covers 15 residues. Germline values: CDR1 MNHEY, CDR2 SVGEGT. Trimming took 5 bases from V and 6 from J; bases not matched to a gene: 9. CDR3 loop: CASSLTGEGAGELFF. The CDR3, as DNA: TGTGCCAGCAGTCTAACAGGGGAAGGCGCCGGGGAGCTGTTTTTT.

This clonotype has a handful of counts. The CDR3 nucleotides read TGCAGTGCTAAGTTTAAAGGCTACTACAATGAGCAGTTCTTC. Its translation: CSAKFKGYYNEQFF. V and J are TRBV20-1 and TRBJ2-1; D is uncertain. Between the trimmed V and J ends, which lost 4 bases and 3 bases, there was a span of 13 bases. The CDR3 is made up of 14 amino acids. Germline CDR1 and CDR2: DFQATT and SNEGSKA (reference sequence).

This clonotype was recorded a few times. The V call is TRBV27, the J call TRBJ1-5; D remains ambiguous. V dropped 6 bases and J dropped 3 bases, with 9 bases sitting between them. The CDR3 extends over 13 amino acids. Germline values: CDR1 MNHEY, CDR2 SMNVEV (reference sequence). CDR3: CASRTLINQPQHF. DNA for the CDR3: TGTGCCAGCAGAACCTTAATCAATCAGCCCCAGCATTTT.